These T cell receptor beta chains were read from a single sample in a study of T cell responses to AZD1222 COVID-19 vaccine. Profiling relied on immunoSEQ multiplex PCR, and the TCRdb table lists in-frame clones only, not all of them. The sample contains 100,000 to 130,000 clones, around 90% of which appear only once. Source: peripheral blood, taken on day 0 of MenACWY control vaccination. The receptors stem from an adult in good health. Both conserved end residues are part of each CDR3. D genes are given only for firm matches.

v_gene	j_gene	d_gene	CDR3aa	CDR3nt
TRBV18	TRBJ1-5	-	CASSPGGDQPQHF	TGTGCCAGCTCACCAGGCGGAGATCAGCCCCAGCATTTT
TRBV9	TRBJ2-1	-	CASSVDGKRFDEQFF	TGTGCCAGCAGCGTAGATGGGAAGAGGTTCGATGAGCAGTTCTTC
TRBV6-1	TRBJ1-2	-	CASSDTTNYGYTF	TGTGCCAGCAGTGATACTACTAACTATGGCTACACCTTC
TRBV2	TRBJ1-1	-	CAGTQETNTEAFF	TGTGCCGGGACACAGGAGACCAACACTGAAGCTTTCTTT
TRBV5-1	TRBJ1-1	-	CASSQTPGQRNTEAFF	TGCGCCAGCAGCCAGACACCGGGACAACGAAACACTGAAGCTTTCTTT
TRBV10-1	TRBJ2-2	-	CASSGGSTGELFF	TGCGCCAGCAGTGGAGGGAGCACCGGGGAGCTGTTTTTT
TRBV18	TRBJ2-1	-	CASSPRDSYYNEQFF	TGTGCCAGCTCACCCCGGGACTCTTATTACAATGAGCAGTTCTTC
TRBV3-1/TRBV3-2	TRBJ2-1	-	CASSPWAAYNEQFF	TGTGCCAGCAGCCCCTGGGCAGCGTACAATGAGCAGTTCTTC
TRBV6-5	TRBJ1-2	-	CASSYSGSNYGYTF	TGTGCCAGCAGTTACTCTGGGAGTAACTATGGCTACACCTTC
TRBV2	TRBJ2-1	TRBD2	CASSVGDYWQFF	TGTGCCAGCAGTGTAGGGGACTACTGGCAGTTCTTC
TRBV5-1	TRBJ2-3	TRBD2	CASSPEGTSGGASDTQYF	TGCGCCAGCAGCCCAGAAGGGACTAGCGGGGGGGCCTCAGATACGCAGTATTTT